This TCR beta chain is from a study of Graves' ophthalmopathy and Graves' hyperthyroidism. Clinicians made diagnoses from clinical symptoms, serum thyroxine, TRAb, thyroid ultrasound and orbital computed tomography. The CDR3 covers 13 residues. Germline V CDR1 and CDR2: MDHEN, SYDVKM. J was trimmed by 3 bases and V by 7 bases; bases with no gene match: 6. The sequenced template was RNA, covering the TCR beta CDR3 region. RT-PCR in the first round used HTBI primers; a second-round multiplex PCR followed. TCRdb passed the multiplex PCR reads through MiXCR, listing each CDR3 protein once. This table has roughly 170,000 distinct CDR3 sequences, roughly two fifths appearing once. This clonotype showed up just a few times.

The sample was peripheral blood. The TCR sequence derives from a man aged 30-40 years with Graves' ophthalmopathy. The V gene is TRBV28, the J gene TRBJ2-7; 7 bases agree with TRBD1. The CDR3 reads CASTGTVFYEQYF. The CDR3 DNA reads as TGTGCCAGCACCGGGACAGTCTTCTACGAGCAGTACTTC.